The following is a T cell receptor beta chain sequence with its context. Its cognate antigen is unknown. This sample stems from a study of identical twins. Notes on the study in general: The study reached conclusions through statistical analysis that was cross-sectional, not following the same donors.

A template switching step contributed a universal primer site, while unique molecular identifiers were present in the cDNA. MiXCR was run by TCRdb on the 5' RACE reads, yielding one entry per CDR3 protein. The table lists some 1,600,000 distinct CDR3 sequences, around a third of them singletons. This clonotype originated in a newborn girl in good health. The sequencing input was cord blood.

CDR3 nucleotides: TGCGCCAGCAGCTTGGTTGGAGGGTCCTTCTATGGCTACACCTTC. It encodes CASSLVGGSFYGYTF. The genes are TRBV5-1 and TRBJ1-2; D gene uncertain. The CDR3 runs 15 residues. V lost 0 bases to trimming and J lost 4 bases, with 13 bases between them. Germline CDR1 is SGHRS and CDR2 is YFSETQ. The whole variable domain, filled in from reference TRBV5-1 and TRBJ1-2, reads KAGVTQTPRYLIKTRGQQVTLSCSPISGHRSVSWYQQTPGQGLQFLFEYFSETQRNKGNFPGRFSGRQFSNSRSEMNVSTLELGDSALYLCASSLVGGSFYGYTFGSGTRLTVV.